This T cell receptor beta chain is from a study of Ad26.COV2.S vaccination and SARS-CoV-2 variants (dated by TCRdb to the early 2020s). About the full investigation: Vaccine-arm donors were drawn from COV1001, a multicentre, randomized, double-blind, placebo-controlled phase I-IIa trial of Ad26.COV2.S in healthy adults. Ad26.COV2.S was administered intramuscularly at 5 x 10^10 or 1 x 10^11 viral particles, either as a single shot or as two shots given 56 days apart. The specificity and breadth of SARS-CoV-2-reactive T cell receptors after Ad26.COV2.S vaccination were assessed by TCRbeta repertoire sequencing. A total of 32 samples were included in the TCR-sequenced set, comprising some 20 Ad26.COV2.S vaccine recipients, 5 placebo recipients and 8 SARS-CoV-2 convalescent individuals. Participants in the trial were split at random into five groups of five each, receiving low-dose or high-dose Ad26.COV2.S once or twice, or else placebo on both occasions. Throughout the experiments and outcome assessment, investigators stayed blinded to trial group allocation.

From its cysteine to its phenylalanine, the CDR3 spans 15 amino acids. Of all the DNA, just the CDR3 is kept, 45 bases in frame from base 1. V and J lose 5 bases and 6 bases, and a span of 18 bases separates them. The CDR1 and CDR2 encoded by the germline V gene are SGDLS and YYNGEE. As to this clone: Its binding antigen is unknown. Base quality data are lacking; no much larger clone is found one base away.

The treatment or condition label, read with the paper, signifies: some 20 received Ad26.COV2.S at low or high dose, single or two shots; roughly five received placebo; per-sample allocation not given. For vaccine and placebo recipients, the sequenced repertoires came from samples collected on day 63 after the first injection. Cohort 1b enrolled about two dozen adults aged 18-55 years at a single site in Boston, USA, between 29 July and 7 August 2020. Ad26.COV2.S was a replication-incompetent adenovirus type 26 vector expressing a prefusion-stabilized SARS-CoV-2 spike protein from the original Wuhan strain. The immunoSEQ Assay was the method used to sequence TCRbeta CDR3 regions. After extraction, genomic DNA underwent amplification by bias-controlled multiplex PCR, followed by high-throughput sequencing. Turning to the authors' computational methods: To quantify the absolute abundance of every unique TCRbeta CDR3 region, sequences were collapsed and filtered. T cell fraction was estimated by normalizing TCRbeta template counts to usable DNA, with usable DNA measured through amplification of reference genes found in all nucleated cells. Repertoire TCRs were annotated as SARS-CoV-2-specific when V gene, CDR3 amino acid sequence and J gene were exactly matched to a known reactive TCR set. The reference SARS-CoV-2 TCR set was obtained from MIRA and was filtered for enrichment in COVID-19-positive ImmuneCODE repertoires, whereby public or cross-reactive TCRs were removed. Using the MIRA antigens, annotated TCRs were further analysed by specific ORF or by position within an ORF. Breadth was defined as the number of annotated unique rearrangements divided by the total number of unique productive rearrangements, and depth was defined as the summed frequency of the annotated unique rearrangements. Two-sided Wilcoxon rank-sum tests were applied when comparing TCR breadth between groups. Drawn from immuneACCESS, this table holds only the in-frame rearrangements with V and J called that TCRdb kept. Clones are partly lost; checked studies trace under half to an unresolved V gene and leave the rest unexplained. V, J and clone size are taken as reported in that table, and D and trimming were inferred from the DNA itself. For this sample the table gives approximately 420,000 clones, of which around nine tenths were detected only once. The top ten clones comprise about 3.5% of the sample.

The investigation overall reported the following: Compared with placebo recipients, Ad26.COV2.S recipients showed higher spike-specific TCR breadth (P = 0.0014). Comparable non-spike TCR breadth was observed between vaccine and placebo recipients, consistent with only spike being contained in the vaccine. The authors noted that the TCR breadth and depth analyses may have underestimated total T cell responses. The study lacked the statistical power to compare responses across vaccine doses or regimens. Substantial breadth of spike-specific CD8+ and CD4+ T cell responses was reported after vaccination.

The V and J genes are TRBV9 and TRBJ2-1, with the D call perhaps TRBD1 or TRBD2, as 6 bases match in each case. The receptor comes from a person between 18 and 65 years old who received the Ad26.COV2.S COVID-19 vaccine or a placebo. Sample: peripheral blood, taken in a trial of Ad26.COV2.S vaccine versus placebo. The CDR3: CASRRGDQGPNEQFF. The DNA is TGTGCCAGCAGGAGGGGGGACCAGGGGCCCAATGAGCAGTTCTTC.